Shown below are 23 T cell receptor beta chains from a single sample sequenced in a study of blood T cell repertoires in COVID-19 (dated by TCRdb to the early 2020s). Libraries were built with the immunoSEQ multiplex PCR assay. As stored in TCRdb, this immuneACCESS dataset retains in-frame rearrangements with V and J assigned. A fraction of the clones does not appear; measured against another copy, unresolved V genes explain less than half of the discrepancy, and the remainder lacks a known reason. This sample has approximately 61,000 clones in its table, and around 88% of those were observed once. Together, the top ten hold around 13% of the sample. Specimen: peripheral blood. The receptors come from a human donor in a cohort sampled during active COVID-19.

V and J are TRBV9 and TRBJ1-1; D may be TRBD1 (5 bases). V shed 0 bases and J shed 1 base, with 10 bases lying between them. Germline V CDR1 and CDR2: SGDLS, YYNGEE. The CDR3 spans 15 residues. CDR3 DNA: TGTGCCAGCAGCGTAGGGGGCTTTGGGAACACTGAAGCTTTCTTT. Its translation is CASSVGGFGNTEAFF. The full variable domain, its missing parts supplied by reference TRBV9 and TRBJ1-1, is DSGVTQTPKHLITATGQRVTLRCSPRSGDLSVYWYQQSLDQGLQFLIQYYNGEERAKGNILERFSAQQFPDLHSELNLSSLELGDSALYFCASSVGGFGNTEAFFGQGTRLTVV.

CDR3 sequence: CASRPQGRETQYF. As DNA, the CDR3 is TGTGCCAGCAGGCCTCAGGGCCGAGAGACCCAGTACTTC. The chain uses TRBV28 and TRBJ2-5, with D possibly TRBD1 on 5 matching bases. Between the trimmed V and J ends, which lost 6 bases and 4 bases, there was a span of 12 bases. The CDR3 length is 13 residues. The germline CDR1 and CDR2 sequences are MDHEN and SYDVKM.

The V and J genes are TRBV6-6 and TRBJ2-7; 12 nucleotides agree with TRBD2. CDR1 and CDR2 (germline): MNHNY, SVGAGI (reference sequence). This CDR3 has 15 amino acids. V shed 5 bases and J 5 bases; nucleotides not matched to a gene: 7. Written as DNA, the CDR3 is TGTGCCAGCAGTCCCACTAGCGGGAGGAGGAACGAGCAGTACTTC. Its protein is CASSPTSGRRNEQYF.

This clone was seen just once. The chain links TRBV18 to TRBJ2-5; tentatively, D is TRBD1 (6 bases). Germline CDR1 is KGHSH and CDR2 is LQKENI. V lost 8 bases, J lost 2 bases, and 18 bases lay in between. The CDR3 consists of 15 residues. The CDR3 DNA reads TGTGCCAGCCTGAGTTCGCAGGGGACACAAGAGACCCAGTACTTC. This codes for CASLSSQGTQETQYF.

The chain joins TRBV7-9 to TRBJ1-2, with TRBD1 matching 8 bases. Germline V gives CDR1 SEHNR, CDR2 FQNEAQ (reference sequence). J gave up 4 bases and V 5 bases, and 9 bases lay outside the gene matches. The CDR3 contains 15 residues. Here the CDR3 reads CASSDWGQEVYGYTF. DNA of the CDR3: TGTGCCAGCAGCGACTGGGGACAGGAAGTCTATGGCTACACCTTC. The full variable domain, completed using reference TRBV7-9 and TRBJ1-2, is DTGVSQNPRHKITKRGQNVTFRCDPISEHNRLYWYRQTLGQGPEFLTYFQNEAQLEKSRLLSDRFSAERPKGSFSTLEIQRTEQGDSAMYLCASSDWGQEVYGYTFGSGTRLTVV.

The V and J genes are TRBV4-1 and TRBJ2-7, with 9 positions matching TRBD1. The CDR3 has 15 residues. With V trimmed by 3 bases and J by 7 bases, 10 bases remained unmatched. Per the germline V gene, CDR1 is MGHRA and CDR2 is YSYEKL. The CDR3, as DNA: TGCGCCAGCAGCCAGACTACCGGGACAGGGTGGGAGCAGTACTTC. It is translated as CASSQTTGTGWEQYF.

This sequence joins TRBV2 and TRBJ2-3, with TRBD1 as a possible D gene (8 bases). The length of the CDR3 is 14 residues. CDR1 SNHLY and CDR2 FYNNEI come from the germline V gene. Trimming took 8 bases from V and 4 from J, leaving 16 bases between them. Here the CDR3 DNA reads TGTGCCAGCTGGAGGACAGGGAGGGCAGATACGCAGTATTTT. Residues: CASWRTGRADTQYF.

The chain carries TRBV28 and TRBJ2-1, with no clear D. Trimming took off 4 bases at V and 2 bases at J, with 12 bases between the two ends. Germline loops: CDR1 MDHEN, CDR2 SYDVKM. The CDR3 extends over 15 amino acids. The CDR3 spells CASSSNRFPYNEQFF. The CDR3 DNA is TGTGCCAGCAGTTCCAACCGGTTCCCCTACAATGAGCAGTTCTTC.

V gene TRBV5-1 combines with J gene TRBJ2-7; 8 bases align to TRBD2. V lost 2 bases, J lost 6 bases, and 7 bases stayed unmatched. The CDR3 runs 14 residues. Germline lookup yields CDR1 SGHRS and CDR2 YFSETQ. The CDR3 spells CASSLAGAGVEQYF. The CDR3 nucleotides are TGCGCCAGCAGCTTAGCGGGAGCGGGTGTCGAGCAGTACTTC.

The chain uses TRBV30 and TRBJ2-3; tentative D call: TRBD2 (6 bases). Germline V gene lookup returns CDR1 GTSNPN and CDR2 SVGIG (reference sequence). Trimming took 8 bases from V and 3 from J, leaving 18 bases between them. The CDR3 is 14 amino acids. The CDR3 loop is CAGRSGLGTDTQYF. The CDR3, as DNA: TGTGCCGGTCGTAGCGGTTTGGGTACAGATACGCAGTATTTT.

This chain links TRBV27 with TRBJ2-2, with TRBD2 as a possible D gene (7 bases). V was clipped by 8 bases and J by 0 bases, with 13 bases between them. The CDR3 runs to 15 residues. In germline, CDR1 is MNHEY, CDR2 SMNVEV (reference sequence). The CDR3 sequence is CASGWGGPNTGELFF. The CDR3 DNA follows: TGTGCCAGCGGTTGGGGGGGCCCGAACACCGGGGAGCTGTTTTTT.

This clone was counted between two and nine times. The V and J genes are TRBV7-9 and TRBJ2-7; TRBD1 agrees at 8 bases. V lost 5 bases to trimming and J lost 7 bases; unmatched junction nucleotides: 7. The CDR3 has 13 amino acids. Germline-derived CDR1 and CDR2 are SEHNR and FQNEAQ (reference sequence). This CDR3 reads CASSLIQGGEQYF. Here the CDR3 DNA reads TGTGCCAGCAGCCTAATACAGGGGGGAGAGCAGTACTTC.

The chain joins TRBV6-4 to TRBJ2-3; D uncertain. This CDR3 has 13 residues. With 3 bases removed from V and 2 bases from J, the gap between germline ends came to 6 bases. The germline CDR1 and CDR2 sequences are MRHNA and SNTAGT. CDR3 region: CASSEQNTDTQYF. CDR3 nucleotide sequence: TGTGCCAGCAGTGAACAGAACACAGATACGCAGTATTTT.

V gene TRBV28 combines with J gene TRBJ2-6; 7 bases agree with TRBD1. The CDR3 totals 14 residues. V gave up 6 bases and J gave up 8 bases; unmatched junction bases: 7. CDR1 and CDR2 (germline): MDHEN, SYDVKM. The DNA for the CDR3 is TGTGCCAGCAGAACCGCGACAGGGACCAACGTCCTGACTTTC. The encoded protein is CASRTATGTNVLTF.

This sequence joins TRBV28 and TRBJ1-1, with a possible D match to TRBD1 (6 bases). The CDR3 extends over 13 amino acids. V lost 6 bases to trimming and J lost 6 bases, with 14 bases between them. From germline, CDR1 is MDHEN and CDR2 SYDVKM. The CDR3 nucleotides are TGTGCCAGCAGGGCTACAGGGCGCGCTGAAGCTTTCTTT. Translation gives CASRATGRAEAFF.

This clone occurred once. The V gene is TRBV5-5, the J gene TRBJ2-3; 7 bases fit TRBD2. Germline V gene data show CDR1 as SGHKS and CDR2 as YYEKEE (reference sequence). V lost 0 bases to trimming and J lost 8 bases; unmatched junction nucleotides: 6. The CDR3 runs to 14 residues. The CDR3 reads CASSLVSGRGTQYF. CDR3 nucleotides: TGTGCCAGCAGCTTGGTATCTGGGAGGGGTACGCAGTATTTT. Drawing the rest from reference TRBV5-5 and TRBJ2-3, the complete variable domain is DAGVTQSPTHLIKTRGQQVTLRCSPISGHKSVSWYQQVLGQGPQFIFQYYEKEERGRGNFPDRFSARQFPNYSSELNVNALLLGDSALYLCASSLVSGRGTQYFGPGTRLTVL.

This chain uses TRBV6-2 or TRBV6-3 with TRBJ2-3, with a weak D call TRBD1 (5 bases). The V end lost 2 bases, the J end lost 2 bases, and 14 bases lay between the germline ends. Germline lookup yields CDR1 MNHEY and CDR2 SVGEGT. The length of the CDR3 is 16 residues. The CDR3 DNA sequence: TGTGCCAGCAGTTACCTTCAGGGTGCCCTCACAGATACGCAGTATTTT. Encoded protein: CASSYLQGALTDTQYF.

The chain combines TRBV18 with TRBJ1-3, with D uncertain. Between the trimmed V and J ends, which lost 5 bases and 9 bases, there was a span of 8 bases. The V gene's germline CDR1 is KGHSH and CDR2 LQKENI. This CDR3 comprises 11 residues. The CDR3 DNA follows: TGTGCCAGCTCATCCCCCCTCACCATATATTTT. Amino acids: CASSSPLTIYF.

This chain links TRBV7-2 with TRBJ1-1; 7 bases are a match to TRBD1. CDR3 length: 15 amino acids. The V gene end was trimmed by 3 bases and the J gene end by 6 bases; junction bases not matched to a gene: 10. From germline, CDR1 is SGHTA and CDR2 FQGNSA. The CDR3 loop reads CASSFAGGFGAEAFF. The CDR3 coding sequence is TGTGCCAGCAGCTTTGCAGGGGGATTTGGGGCTGAAGCTTTCTTT.

The chain has TRBV7-3 and TRBJ2-2, with TRBD2 as a possible D gene (6 bases). The CDR3 is 14 residues long. CDR1 SGHTA and CDR2 FQGTGA come from the germline V gene. The V and J ends lost 3 bases and 3 bases respectively, with 8 bases between them. Here the CDR3 reads CASSFGGYTGELFF. The CDR3 DNA sequence: TGTGCCAGCAGCTTTGGAGGGTACACCGGGGAGCTGTTTTTT.

This clone was counted only a few times. This chain uses TRBV19 with TRBJ2-1; D may be TRBD2 (6 bases). Germline CDR1 reads LNHDA; CDR2 reads SQIVND (reference sequence). Deletions cut 4 bases from V and 6 bases from J, with 13 bases between. The CDR3 extends over 14 amino acids. CDR3 loop: CASSSGIGLNEQFF. The CDR3 DNA is TGTGCCAGTAGTAGCGGGATCGGGCTCAATGAGCAGTTCTTC.

For the CDR3, the DNA is TGTGCCAGCAGCTTCGGGAGTTACTACAATGAGCAGTTCTTC. It specifies CASSFGSYYNEQFF. The chain recombines TRBV7-2 with TRBJ2-1; tentative D call: TRBD2 (6 bases). The ends were cut back, 3 bases at V and 3 bases at J, with 9 bases in the middle. Germline CDR1 and CDR2: SGHTA and FQGNSA. The length of the CDR3 is 14 residues.

The rearrangement links TRBV7-2 to TRBJ1-2, with D possibly TRBD1 on 5 matching bases. CDR3 length equals 14 residues. V was clipped by 6 bases and J by 4 bases, with 15 bases between them. CDR1 is SGHTA and CDR2 is FQGNSA in the germline V gene. In nucleotides, the CDR3 is TGTGCCAGCAGGCAAGCGGGACCTCTCTATGGCTACACCTTC. Its protein is CASRQAGPLYGYTF.